This record looks at one T cell receptor beta chain sequence and its context. What it recognizes is unknown. The researchers produced TCR beta cDNA from approximately 460 ng total RNA with a constant-region primer. Slightly modified ARM-PCR served as the procedure for the TCR beta libraries. These libraries came from three rounds of nested multiplex PCR. The first two PCR rounds used TRBV1-TRBV30 primers with a Cbeta primer, around 10 cycles each. TCRdb re-derived calls from the multiplex PCR reads in MiXCR, one entry per CDR3 protein. Among approximately 330,000 distinct CDR3 sequences listed, around 60% were seen once. They got blood RNA out of unsorted whole blood and also pulled out germline DNA. There were only treatment-naive patients, all with chronic HBV infection. The CDR3 sequence is 13 residues long. V shed 10 bases and J shed 0 bases, with 13 bases lying between them. In germline, CDR1 is ENHRY, CDR2 SYGVKD.

This sample was taken from a study of tumor-infiltrating lymphocytes in primary liver carcinoma. Study-wide context: Samples yielded about 3.65 to 7.5 million productive TCRbeta reads, similar across tissue types. Study observations and caveats: The 250 largest clones made up significantly more of tumor than blood repertoires (p = 0.039). Paired tumor-adjacent and tumor-blood samples overlapped less than tumor region pairs did.

The sequence was collected from a man aged 40-49 years with primary liver carcinoma and hepatitis B virus infection. What was sequenced was peripheral blood. The rearrangement joins TRBV10-3 to TRBJ2-7, with D possibly being TRBD1 or TRBD2 (5 bases each). CDR3 DNA: TGTGCCACCGGGACGGCGATCTCCTACGAGCAGTACTTC. Amino acids: CATGTAISYEQYF.